The 15 T cell receptor beta chains below were found in one sample sequenced in a study of vaccination and CD4 T cells after COVID-19. Oncomine TCR Beta short-read sequencing was applied to DNA from cultured CD4+ T cells. Via MiXCR, TCRdb re-called the PCR reads, giving one row per CDR3 protein. The data show around 4,000 distinct CDR3 sequences, under 35% seen once. Their antigens remain unidentified. Treatment denoted: approximately nine-day PBMC culture with coronavirus spike peptide pools or control peptides (ViraFEST assay). The collection of CD4+ T cells from the unexposed donor took place before the COVID-19 pandemic (2011-2018). Sequencing was done on a sample of CD4+ T cells from blood, cultured in vitro. All receptors derive from a human donor in good health.

This clonotype was counted only a few times. The chain is built from TRBV5-1 and TRBJ1-2, with unresolved D. The germline gives CDR1 SGHRS, CDR2 YFSETQ. This CDR3 contains 14 residues. V was cut by 0 bases and J by 2 bases, with 8 bases left in between. CDR3 residues: CASSLAPANYGYTF. The CDR3, as DNA: TGCGCCAGCAGCTTGGCGCCGGCAAACTATGGCTACACCTTC. The full variable domain, completed using reference TRBV5-1 and TRBJ1-2, is KAGVTQTPRYLIKTRGQQVTLSCSPISGHRSVSWYQQTPGQGLQFLFEYFSETQRNKGNFPGRFSGRQFSNSRSEMNVSTLELGDSALYLCASSLAPANYGYTFGSGTRLTVV.

The chain has TRBV7-3 and TRBJ2-5; 11 bases map to TRBD2. Unmatched junction bases numbered 3, after V lost 1 base and J lost 5 bases. CDR3 length equals 15 residues. Germline CDR1 and CDR2: SGHTA and FQGTGA. The CDR3 here is CASSLSSGGAETQYF. In nucleotides, the CDR3 is TGTGCCAGCAGCTTAAGTAGCGGGGGGGCGGAGACCCAGTACTTC.

V is TRBV12-3 or TRBV12-4 and J is TRBJ2-5; D remains unclear. V was shortened by 6 bases and J by 1 base, with 12 bases between the two germline ends. CDR3 length equals 14 residues. CDR3 coding DNA: TGTGCCAGCAGCCGCCCGGACGGCCAAGAGACCCAGTACTTC. Its translation: CASSRPDGQETQYF.

This clonotype came up a few times. CDR3 in DNA: TGTGCCAGCAGGATGGCGGGAGTAGGCGAGCAGTACTTC. Translating gives CASRMAGVGEQYF. The J gene is TRBJ2-7, the V gene TRBV12-3 or TRBV12-4; 7 nucleotides match TRBD2. CDR3 length: 13 amino acids. With V trimmed by 6 bases and J by 6 bases, 8 bases remained unmatched.

CDR3 sequence (DNA): TGTGCCAGCAGCCAATCTAGTGGGTCAGATACTAACTATGGCTACACCTTC. As protein: CASSQSSGSDTNYGYTF. The rearrangement uses TRBV4-2 and TRBJ1-2; D unclear. The CDR3 totals 17 residues. The germline V gene has CDR1 LGHNA and CDR2 YNFKEQ. V was pared by 2 bases and J by 0 bases, with 16 bases between.

The V and J genes are TRBV5-4 and TRBJ2-2; TRBD2 matches 7 bases. This CDR3 has 16 amino acids. Germline-derived CDR1 and CDR2 are SGHNT and YYREEE (reference sequence). Trimming removed 0 bases from V and 1 base from J; junction bases left unmatched: 3. DNA of the CDR3: TGTGCCAGCAGCTTGGCCCAGCGGGGGAACACCGGGGAGCTGTTTTTT. Protein product: CASSLAQRGNTGELFF.

This clonotype is classed as medium-sized (0.01 to 0.1%). The V gene is TRBV7-2, the J gene TRBJ2-7; 10 nucleotides line up with TRBD2. This CDR3 region has 15 residues. From germline, CDR1 is SGHTA and CDR2 FQGNSA. The trim removed 3 bases at V and 6 bases at J, leaving 8 bases unmatched. CDR3 in DNA: TGTGCCAGCAGCTTTTTTAGCGGGGGGCGGGGCGAGCAGTACTTC. Its translation is CASSFFSGGRGEQYF.

The V and J genes are TRBV5-1 and TRBJ1-1, with a tentative D call TRBD1 (6 bases). Germline V gene data show CDR1 as SGHRS and CDR2 as YFSETQ. The CDR3 length is 14 residues. With 0 bases removed from V and 4 bases from J, the gap between germline ends came to 10 bases. CDR3 sequence: CASSLAGERTEAFF. The CDR3 DNA is TGCGCCAGCAGCTTGGCAGGGGAGCGCACTGAAGCTTTCTTT. Complete variable domain (other parts from reference TRBV5-1 and TRBJ1-1): KAGVTQTPRYLIKTRGQQVTLSCSPISGHRSVSWYQQTPGQGLQFLFEYFSETQRNKGNFPGRFSGRQFSNSRSEMNVSTLELGDSALYLCASSLAGERTEAFFGQGTRLTVV.

This clonotype is medium-sized (0.01 to 0.1%) in the sample. The chain carries TRBV15 and TRBJ1-5; possibly TRBD1 for D (6 bases). The CDR3 spans 19 residues. V was trimmed by 0 bases and J by 0 bases, leaving 18 bases between them. The germline CDR1 and CDR2 sequences are LNHNV and YYDKDF (reference sequence). The CDR3 DNA reads as TGTGCCACCAGCAGAGATCGCAGGGGACGTAAATATAGCAATCAGCCCCAGCATTTT. This translates into CATSRDRRGRKYSNQPQHF.

This clonotype turned up a few times. J is TRBJ2-1 and V is TRBV10-1; D might be TRBD2 (5 bases). V was shortened by 4 bases and J by 7 bases, with 14 bases between the two germline ends. This CDR3 spans 14 amino acids. Germline CDR1 and CDR2: WNHNN and SYGVQD (reference sequence). In nucleotides, the CDR3 is TGCGCCAGCAGTGCCCAAGCGGTCTCTAATGAGCAGTTCTTC. Translation gives CASSAQAVSNEQFF.

The chain combines TRBV20-1 with TRBJ2-7, with a possible D match to TRBD2 (6 bases). Germline V CDR1 and CDR2: DFQATT, SNEGSKA (reference sequence). This CDR3 is built from 16 residues. V lost 0 bases and J lost 4, with 19 bases in between. The CDR3 DNA is TGCAGTGCTAGAGATGGGGAGGCCCCAGCCGCGTACGAGCAGTACTTC. Protein: CSARDGEAPAAYEQYF.

There are a few counts of this clonotype. The CDR3 region is CASSPPARGSGGYTF. The CDR3 DNA is TGTGCCAGCAGCCCGCCCGCGAGGGGGTCGGGAGGCTACACCTTC. The rearrangement links TRBV11-2 to TRBJ1-2, with a tentative D call TRBD1 (6 bases). The germline V gene has CDR1 SGHAT and CDR2 FQNNGV. The V gene lost 5 bases and the J gene lost 8 bases, with 21 bases spanning the gap. The CDR3 is made up of 15 amino acids.

V gene TRBV15 combines with J gene TRBJ2-1; 7 bases are shared with TRBD2. V trimming: 6 bases; J trimming: 10 bases; junction bases outside the gene matches: 12. Germline-derived CDR1 and CDR2 are LNHNV and YYDKDF (reference sequence). CDR3 size: 14 residues. The CDR3 coding sequence is TGTGCCACCAGGGGTGGGGGAGGGCCTAAGGAGCAGTTCTTC. This gives the protein CATRGGGGPKEQFF.

The J gene is TRBJ1-5, the V gene TRBV12-3 or TRBV12-4; maybe TRBD1 (5 bases). The V and J ends lost 6 bases and 5 bases respectively, with 11 bases between them. This CDR3 contains 13 residues. CDR3 sequence reads: CASSFDSDQPQHF. For the CDR3, the DNA is TGTGCCAGCAGCTTTGACAGCGATCAGCCCCAGCATTTT.

The rearrangement uses TRBV2 and TRBJ1-1; D may be TRBD1 (6 bases). CDR3 size: 13 residues. Germline lookup yields CDR1 SNHLY and CDR2 FYNNEI. V lost 6 bases to trimming and J lost 3 bases, with 11 bases between them. The CDR3 coding sequence is TGTGCCAGCAGGGATACAGGGTACACTGAAGCTTTCTTT. Translated: CASRDTGYTEAFF.